This T cell receptor beta chain was profiled in a study of long-term antiretroviral therapy in people with HIV. Turning to the study itself: Collection of the earliest samples took place about a decade ahead of the 2015 immediate-ART recommendation. General study points: CDR3 lengths in HIV samples spanned a narrower range than controls. Transplant-donor-level diversity was not reached after ART, though diversity increased.

Worth noting for this clone: As yet, its antigen is unknown.

Sequencing used immunoSEQ v3.0 at survey level. Here immunoSEQ multiplex PCR was the method, and the copy in TCRdb shows in-frame clones only, minus some. This sample has fewer than 25,000 clones; roughly 86% occur once, and the top ten carry 8.7%. The samples comprised about 0.85-11 million cryopreserved PBMC ahead of DNA extraction. V trimming: 0 bases; J trimming: 4 bases; junction bases outside the gene matches: 6. The germline gives CDR1 SGHRS, CDR2 YFSETQ. The CDR3 loop spans 16 amino acids. The gene calls are TRBV5-1 and TRBJ2-3; 9 bases are a match to TRBD2. The sequence derives from a man in his fifties or sixties with HIV. The sample here was unsorted PBMCs, taken 1.8 years before starting antiretroviral therapy. CDR3 amino acids: CASSLVASGMSDTQYF. DNA of the CDR3: TGCGCCAGCAGCTTGGTGGCTAGCGGGATGTCAGATACGCAGTATTTT.